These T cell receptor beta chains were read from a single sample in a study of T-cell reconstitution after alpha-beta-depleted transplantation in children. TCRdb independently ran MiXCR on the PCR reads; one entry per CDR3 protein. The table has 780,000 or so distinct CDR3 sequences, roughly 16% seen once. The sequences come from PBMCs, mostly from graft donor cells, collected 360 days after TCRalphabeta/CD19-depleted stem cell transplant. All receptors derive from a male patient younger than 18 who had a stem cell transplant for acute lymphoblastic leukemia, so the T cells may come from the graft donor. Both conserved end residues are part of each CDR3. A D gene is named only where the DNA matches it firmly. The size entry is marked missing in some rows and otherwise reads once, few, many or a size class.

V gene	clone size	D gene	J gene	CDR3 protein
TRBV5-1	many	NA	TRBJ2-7	CASSPGGGSYEQYF
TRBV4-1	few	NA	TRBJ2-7	CACGATPSREQYF
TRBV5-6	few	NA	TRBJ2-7	CASSLNSGRNEQYF
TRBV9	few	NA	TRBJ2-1	CASSPGFGGYDEQFF
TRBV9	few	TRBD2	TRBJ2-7	CASSRGAGGPHEQYF
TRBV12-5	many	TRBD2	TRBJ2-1	CASGSMLGRANYNEQFF
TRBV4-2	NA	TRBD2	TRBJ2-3	CASSQDGLAGGQDTQYF
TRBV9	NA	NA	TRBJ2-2	CASSGVEPPGELFF
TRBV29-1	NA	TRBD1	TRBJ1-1	CSVWTGWDTEAFF
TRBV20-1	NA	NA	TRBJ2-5	CSARGAGSNTKTQYF
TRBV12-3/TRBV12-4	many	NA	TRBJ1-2	CASSPGRLGYTF
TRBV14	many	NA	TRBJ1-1	CASSKTGGTEAFF
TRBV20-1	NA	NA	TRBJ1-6	CSARGFGAVAFNSPLHF
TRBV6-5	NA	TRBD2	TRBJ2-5	CASSYSTLAESLAEETQYF
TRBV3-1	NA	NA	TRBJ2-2	CASSQEGAIAGELFF
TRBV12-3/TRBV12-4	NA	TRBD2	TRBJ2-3	CASSFKRRSGRQSTDTQYF
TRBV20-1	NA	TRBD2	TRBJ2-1	CSAREWASGRNEQFF
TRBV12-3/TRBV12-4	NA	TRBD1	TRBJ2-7	CASSLGRTGMPYEQYF
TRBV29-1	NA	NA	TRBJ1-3	CSVARGIGNTIYF
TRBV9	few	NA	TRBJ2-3	CASSRRLVPSDTQYF
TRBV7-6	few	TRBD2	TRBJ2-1	CASSFLAGTSGTYNEQFF
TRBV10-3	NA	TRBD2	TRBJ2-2	CAIMGFPAGENTGELFF
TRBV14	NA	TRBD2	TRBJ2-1	CASSQAELAGVGYNEQFF
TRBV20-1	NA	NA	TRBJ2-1	CSAQTIIEQFF
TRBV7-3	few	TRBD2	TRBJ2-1	CASSLAGGLAGYEQFF
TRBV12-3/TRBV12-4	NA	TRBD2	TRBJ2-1	CASSLSGRAANEQFF
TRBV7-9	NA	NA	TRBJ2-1	CAIAYNEQFF
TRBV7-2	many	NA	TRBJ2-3	CASSFWGRGTDTQYF
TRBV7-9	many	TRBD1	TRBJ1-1	CASSNRGRNTEAFF
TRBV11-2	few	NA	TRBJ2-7	CASSPDSGPTYEQYF
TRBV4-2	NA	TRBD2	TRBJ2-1	CASSRGLAYEQFF
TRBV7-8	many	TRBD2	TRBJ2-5	CASSRGRLQETQYF
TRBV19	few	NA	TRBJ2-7	CASSMRQGTYEQYF
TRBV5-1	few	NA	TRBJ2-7	CASSLESKQYF
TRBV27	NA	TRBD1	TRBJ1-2	CASSPGTGIPLYGYTF
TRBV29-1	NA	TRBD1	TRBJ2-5	CSVTGVQETQYF
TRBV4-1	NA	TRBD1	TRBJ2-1	CASSHGAGQGAYNEQFF
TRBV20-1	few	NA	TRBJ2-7	CSARQGGQEQYF
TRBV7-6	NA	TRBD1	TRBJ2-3	CASSLRRGQGADTQYF
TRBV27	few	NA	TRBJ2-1	CASRKRANYNEQFF
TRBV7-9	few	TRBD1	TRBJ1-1	CASTPQGAWNTEAFF
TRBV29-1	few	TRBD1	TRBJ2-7	CSVEAVTGHYEQYF
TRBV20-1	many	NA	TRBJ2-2	CSARESSRQTGELFF
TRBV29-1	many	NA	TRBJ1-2	CSVVFNYGYTF
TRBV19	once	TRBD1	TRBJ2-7	CASSRGQTAYEQYF
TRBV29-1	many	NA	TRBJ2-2	CSVSDYTGELFF
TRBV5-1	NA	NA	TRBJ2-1	CASTPEGEPWGEQFF
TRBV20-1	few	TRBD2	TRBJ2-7	CSARGKGIAGGYPYEQYF
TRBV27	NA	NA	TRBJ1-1	CATAFGVLTQAFF
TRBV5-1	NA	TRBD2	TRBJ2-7	CASSLSGGSVRSYEQYF
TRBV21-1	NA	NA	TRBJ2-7	CASSESGTGGSHEQYF
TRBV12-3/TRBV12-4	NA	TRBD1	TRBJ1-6	CASRRTGVNSPLHF
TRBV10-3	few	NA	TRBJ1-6	CAISEPDNSPLHF
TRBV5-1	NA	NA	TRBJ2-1	CASSLWYRVPTEPIFYEQFF
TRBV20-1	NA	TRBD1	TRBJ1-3	CSAGDRATSGNTIYF
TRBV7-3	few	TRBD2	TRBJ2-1	CASSTKHGLAGADEQFF
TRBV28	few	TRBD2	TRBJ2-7	CASSSPPLAAYEQYF